A selection of T cell receptor beta chains follows, all from one sample in a study of Ad26.COV2.S vaccination and SARS-CoV-2 variants. Assay used: immunoSEQ multiplex PCR; TCRdb lists only in-frame clones, some missing. The data contain 400,000 or so clones, about 88% of them seen just once; the ten biggest clones take up 3.5%. This specimen consisted of peripheral blood, obtained in a trial of Ad26.COV2.S vaccine versus placebo. The receptors derive from a person between 18 and 65 years old who received the Ad26.COV2.S COVID-19 vaccine or a placebo. The CDR3 runs from the conserved cysteine through the conserved F or W. Fields, in order: clone size, V gene, D gene, J gene, CDR3 DNA, CDR3 protein. D genes are given only for firm matches. The size of a clone is reported for some rows only, either as once, few or many, or as a class for expanded clones.

clone size: NA
V gene: TRBV2
D gene: NA
J gene: TRBJ2-2
CDR3 DNA: TGTGCCAGCGGCCGGGGGCAAACCGGGGAGCTGTTTTTT
CDR3 protein: CASGRGQTGELFF

clone size: NA
V gene: TRBV9
D gene: NA
J gene: TRBJ1-6
CDR3 DNA: TGTGCCAGCAGCGCACAAGACCTTAATTCACCCCTCCACTTT
CDR3 protein: CASSAQDLNSPLHF

clone size: NA
V gene: TRBV6-5
D gene: NA
J gene: TRBJ1-1
CDR3 DNA: TGTGCCAGCAGTATTTCTCAGGAAGGGAACACTGAAGCTTTCTTT
CDR3 protein: CASSISQEGNTEAFF

clone size: NA
V gene: TRBV4-1
D gene: TRBD1
J gene: TRBJ2-1
CDR3 DNA: TGCGCCAGCAGCCAAGATAGGACAGGGGAGCAGTTCTTC
CDR3 protein: CASSQDRTGEQFF

clone size: NA
V gene: TRBV19
D gene: NA
J gene: TRBJ2-2
CDR3 DNA: TGTGCCAGTAGTAGACAAAGGAACACCGGGGAGCTGTTTTTT
CDR3 protein: CASSRQRNTGELFF

clone size: NA
V gene: TRBV7-9
D gene: TRBD1
J gene: TRBJ1-5
CDR3 DNA: TGTGCCAGCAGTTCTGGGGACAGGGTTGGGCAGCCCCAGCATTTT
CDR3 protein: CASSSGDRVGQPQHF

clone size: NA
V gene: TRBV5-1
D gene: NA
J gene: TRBJ1-6
CDR3 DNA: TGCGCCACCCGGGGAGGCACTAATTCACCCCTCCACTTT
CDR3 protein: CATRGGTNSPLHF

clone size: NA
V gene: TRBV5-1
D gene: TRBD2
J gene: TRBJ2-5
CDR3 DNA: TGCGCCAGCAGCGCAGGACTAGCGGGTGATCAAGAGACCCAGTACTTC
CDR3 protein: CASSAGLAGDQETQYF

clone size: NA
V gene: TRBV19
D gene: NA
J gene: TRBJ2-3
CDR3 DNA: TGTGCCAGTAGTATACTGGGATCAGCAGATACGCAGTATTTT
CDR3 protein: CASSILGSADTQYF

clone size: NA
V gene: TRBV2
D gene: NA
J gene: TRBJ1-1
CDR3 DNA: TGTGCCAGCAGTTCACAAGGGGGCACTGAAGCTTTCTTT
CDR3 protein: CASSSQGGTEAFF

clone size: NA
V gene: TRBV25-1
D gene: TRBD1
J gene: TRBJ2-7
CDR3 DNA: TGTGCCAGCAGTGAATACGAGACAGGGGGTGACGAGCAGTACTTC
CDR3 protein: CASSEYETGGDEQYF

clone size: NA
V gene: TRBV7-2
D gene: TRBD1
J gene: TRBJ1-2
CDR3 DNA: TGTGCCAGCAGCTTCCGGCAGGGGGGCTTCTATGACTACACCTTC
CDR3 protein: CASSFRQGGFYDYTF

clone size: NA
V gene: TRBV5-4
D gene: NA
J gene: TRBJ2-2
CDR3 DNA: TGTGCCAGCAGCTGGAAGAACACCGGGGAGCTGTTTTTT
CDR3 protein: CASSWKNTGELFF

clone size: once
V gene: TRBV4-2
D gene: TRBD1
J gene: TRBJ2-7
CDR3 DNA: TGTGCCAGCAGCTATGGACAGGGAACATTTGACGAGCAGTACTTC
CDR3 protein: CASSYGQGTFDEQYF

clone size: NA
V gene: TRBV6-2/TRBV6-3
D gene: TRBD1
J gene: TRBJ1-1
CDR3 DNA: TGTGCCAGCAGTGCCGGGACAGTGAACACTGAAGCTTTCTTT
CDR3 protein: CASSAGTVNTEAFF

clone size: NA
V gene: TRBV5-1
D gene: TRBD1
J gene: TRBJ1-4
CDR3 DNA: TGCGCCAGCAGCTTGGACAGGGGAACTAATGAAAAACTGTTTTTT
CDR3 protein: CASSLDRGTNEKLFF

clone size: NA
V gene: TRBV7-9
D gene: NA
J gene: TRBJ2-7
CDR3 DNA: TGTGCCAGCAGCCCATCCGCGGGGACTGACTACGAGCAGTACTTC
CDR3 protein: CASSPSAGTDYEQYF

clone size: NA
V gene: TRBV11-2
D gene: NA
J gene: TRBJ1-3
CDR3 DNA: TGTGCCAGCAGCTTAGGTTTCCCCTCTGGAAACACCATATATTTT
CDR3 protein: CASSLGFPSGNTIYF

clone size: NA
V gene: TRBV3-1/TRBV3-2
D gene: NA
J gene: TRBJ1-1
CDR3 DNA: TGTGCCAGCAGCCCACCCGGGGGCATCACTGAAGCTTTCTTT
CDR3 protein: CASSPPGGITEAFF

clone size: NA
V gene: TRBV6-5
D gene: NA
J gene: TRBJ1-1
CDR3 DNA: TGTGCCAGCAGGCGGGAATCTGACACTGAAGCTTTCTTT
CDR3 protein: CASRRESDTEAFF

clone size: NA
V gene: TRBV7-9
D gene: NA
J gene: TRBJ2-5
CDR3 DNA: TGTGCCAGCAGCTTAGAGGGGGGGCAGGGTCGGCAAGAGACCCAGTACTTC
CDR3 protein: CASSLEGGQGRQETQYF

clone size: NA
V gene: TRBV5-1
D gene: NA
J gene: TRBJ1-4
CDR3 DNA: TGCGCCAGCAGCTTGGACGGGGCAACTAATGAAAAACTGTTTTTT
CDR3 protein: CASSLDGATNEKLFF

clone size: NA
V gene: TRBV7-9
D gene: TRBD2
J gene: TRBJ2-5
CDR3 DNA: TGTGCCAGCAGCTTAGAAGGGCGGGGGGGCACGGAGACCCAGTACTTC
CDR3 protein: CASSLEGRGGTETQYF

clone size: NA
V gene: TRBV4-3
D gene: NA
J gene: TRBJ2-3
CDR3 DNA: TGCGCCAGCAGCAAAAGGACATATGATACGCAGTATTTT
CDR3 protein: CASSKRTYDTQYF

clone size: NA
V gene: TRBV3-1/TRBV3-2
D gene: NA
J gene: TRBJ1-3
CDR3 DNA: TGTGCCAGCAGCCAAGATCTCGGCGGAATTACTGGAAACACCATATATTTT
CDR3 protein: CASSQDLGGITGNTIYF

clone size: NA
V gene: TRBV5-4
D gene: NA
J gene: TRBJ1-2
CDR3 DNA: TGTGCCAGCACCCGGGCGGGTTATGGCTACACCTTC
CDR3 protein: CASTRAGYGYTF

clone size: NA
V gene: TRBV19
D gene: NA
J gene: TRBJ2-7
CDR3 DNA: TGTGCCAGTAGTCCTAGACCGCCGGGTTACGAGCAGTACTTC
CDR3 protein: CASSPRPPGYEQYF

clone size: NA
V gene: TRBV6-5
D gene: NA
J gene: TRBJ1-2
CDR3 DNA: TGTGCCAGCAGTTTAGAACCCAGAACTTATGGCTACACCTTC
CDR3 protein: CASSLEPRTYGYTF

clone size: NA
V gene: TRBV6-1
D gene: TRBD1
J gene: TRBJ1-5
CDR3 DNA: TGTGCCAGCAGTGAAGCGAGGGACAGAGTCAATCAGCCCCAGCATTTT
CDR3 protein: CASSEARDRVNQPQHF

clone size: NA
V gene: TRBV18
D gene: NA
J gene: TRBJ1-1
CDR3 DNA: TGTGCCAGCTCACCGGGAACAAGAAGCAGCACTGAAGCTTTCTTT
CDR3 protein: CASSPGTRSSTEAFF

clone size: NA
V gene: TRBV4-1
D gene: NA
J gene: TRBJ2-3
CDR3 DNA: TGCGCCAGCAGCCACCGCAGGGGCGACTCAGATACGCAGTATTTT
CDR3 protein: CASSHRRGDSDTQYF

clone size: NA
V gene: TRBV10-3
D gene: NA
J gene: TRBJ2-1
CDR3 DNA: TGTGCCATCAGTGAGTCGGGGGGGACATCTTACAATGAGCAGTTCTTC
CDR3 protein: CAISESGGTSYNEQFF

clone size: once
V gene: TRBV4-1
D gene: TRBD2
J gene: TRBJ2-3
CDR3 DNA: TGCGCCAGCAGCCAACTACTAGCGGGGGTGACCACAGATACGCAGTATTTT
CDR3 protein: CASSQLLAGVTTDTQYF

clone size: NA
V gene: TRBV5-1
D gene: NA
J gene: TRBJ2-3
CDR3 DNA: TGCGCCAGCAGCATGTCTAGGACAGATACGCAGTATTTT
CDR3 protein: CASSMSRTDTQYF

clone size: NA
V gene: TRBV5-5
D gene: TRBD1
J gene: TRBJ1-1
CDR3 DNA: TGTGCCAGCAGTTTATTCCCGGGACAGGGGACGAACACTGAAGCTTTCTTT
CDR3 protein: CASSLFPGQGTNTEAFF

clone size: NA
V gene: TRBV5-6
D gene: NA
J gene: TRBJ1-2
CDR3 DNA: TGTGCCAGCAGCTTGGGGACGGGCTATGGCTACACCTTC
CDR3 protein: CASSLGTGYGYTF

clone size: NA
V gene: TRBV7-9
D gene: TRBD1
J gene: TRBJ1-2
CDR3 DNA: TGTGCCAGCAGCCCATGGGACAGATTTAACTATGGCTACACCTTC
CDR3 protein: CASSPWDRFNYGYTF

clone size: NA
V gene: TRBV3-1/TRBV3-2
D gene: TRBD1
J gene: TRBJ1-2
CDR3 DNA: TGTGCCAGCAGCCAAGGCTCAGGGGGCCCGACCAACTATGGCTACACCTTC
CDR3 protein: CASSQGSGGPTNYGYTF

clone size: NA
V gene: TRBV15
D gene: TRBD2
J gene: TRBJ2-5
CDR3 DNA: TGTGCCACCAGCAGAGATCATTGGGGGGGAGAGACCCAGTACTTC
CDR3 protein: CATSRDHWGGETQYF

clone size: NA
V gene: TRBV7-9
D gene: TRBD1
J gene: TRBJ1-2
CDR3 DNA: TGTGCCAGCAGCCAACCCGGACAGGACTATGGCTACACCTTC
CDR3 protein: CASSQPGQDYGYTF

clone size: NA
V gene: TRBV4-2
D gene: NA
J gene: TRBJ2-1
CDR3 DNA: TGTGCCAGCAGCCAAGGGCATGAGCAGTTCTTC
CDR3 protein: CASSQGHEQFF

clone size: NA
V gene: TRBV30
D gene: NA
J gene: TRBJ1-1
CDR3 DNA: TGTGCCGGTAGCAGGGCGAACACTGAAGCTTTCTTT
CDR3 protein: CAGSRANTEAFF

clone size: NA
V gene: TRBV5-1
D gene: TRBD1
J gene: TRBJ2-1
CDR3 DNA: TGCGCCAGCAGCGGACAGGGGAACTCCTACAATGAGCAGTTCTTC
CDR3 protein: CASSGQGNSYNEQFF

clone size: NA
V gene: TRBV5-5
D gene: NA
J gene: TRBJ1-2
CDR3 DNA: TGTGCCAGCAGCCCCAATACCTTC
CDR3 protein: CASSPNTF

clone size: NA
V gene: TRBV6-1
D gene: NA
J gene: TRBJ2-1
CDR3 DNA: TGTGCCAGCAGTGACGCCGCCAGGGAGGTAAATGAGCAGTTCTTC
CDR3 protein: CASSDAAREVNEQFF

clone size: once
V gene: TRBV13
D gene: TRBD2
J gene: TRBJ2-4
CDR3 DNA: TGTGCCAGCAGCCAGGGACTAGCGGGGGCCCTAGCCAAAAACATTCAGTACTTC
CDR3 protein: CASSQGLAGALAKNIQYF